The subject of this entry is one T cell receptor beta chain. What it recognizes is unknown. The PBMC fraction was derived from over 9 ml of fresh peripheral blood. RNA transcripts were the source from which TCR beta CDR3 regions were amplified. An initial RT-PCR round employing HTBI primers preceded a second-round multiplex PCR. TCRdb re-derived calls from the multiplex PCR reads in MiXCR, one entry per CDR3 protein. Altogether roughly 500,000 distinct CDR3 sequences are present, over 13% being singletons, with the ten largest covering 9.5% to 10%. This specimen comes from a study of Graves' ophthalmopathy and Graves' hyperthyroidism. Study-level information: At initial diagnosis, peripheral blood was obtained, and this preceded any treatment. Study outcomes and limitations: Blood samples also showed most expanded thyroid clonotypes exceeding 0.001 frequency.

The CDR3 runs 16 residues. Germline V gene lookup returns CDR1 MNHEY and CDR2 SVGAGI. Trimming stripped 0 bases from V and 10 bases from J, with 16 bases between. V and J are TRBV6-5 and TRBJ1-6; the D is unclear. The sequence was collected from a woman younger than 45 with Graves' ophthalmopathy. Specimen: blood. The CDR3 reads CASSYSGSGEASPLHF. CDR3 in DNA: TGTGCCAGCAGTTACTCGGGGTCCGGGGAGGCCTCACCCCTCCACTTT.